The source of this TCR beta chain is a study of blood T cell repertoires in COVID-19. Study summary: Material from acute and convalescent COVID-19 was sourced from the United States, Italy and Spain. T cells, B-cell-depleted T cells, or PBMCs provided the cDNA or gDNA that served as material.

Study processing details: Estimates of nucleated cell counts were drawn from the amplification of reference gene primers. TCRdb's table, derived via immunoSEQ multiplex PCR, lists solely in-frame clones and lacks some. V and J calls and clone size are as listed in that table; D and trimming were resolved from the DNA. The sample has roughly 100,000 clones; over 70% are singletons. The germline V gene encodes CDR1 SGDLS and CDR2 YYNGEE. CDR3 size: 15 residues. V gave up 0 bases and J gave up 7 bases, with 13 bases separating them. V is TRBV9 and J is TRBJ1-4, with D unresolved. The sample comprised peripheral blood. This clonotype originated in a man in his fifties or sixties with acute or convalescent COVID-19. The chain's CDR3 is CASSVGMGATEKLFF. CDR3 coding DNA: TGTGCCAGCAGCGTAGGAATGGGAGCGACTGAAAAACTGTTTTTT.